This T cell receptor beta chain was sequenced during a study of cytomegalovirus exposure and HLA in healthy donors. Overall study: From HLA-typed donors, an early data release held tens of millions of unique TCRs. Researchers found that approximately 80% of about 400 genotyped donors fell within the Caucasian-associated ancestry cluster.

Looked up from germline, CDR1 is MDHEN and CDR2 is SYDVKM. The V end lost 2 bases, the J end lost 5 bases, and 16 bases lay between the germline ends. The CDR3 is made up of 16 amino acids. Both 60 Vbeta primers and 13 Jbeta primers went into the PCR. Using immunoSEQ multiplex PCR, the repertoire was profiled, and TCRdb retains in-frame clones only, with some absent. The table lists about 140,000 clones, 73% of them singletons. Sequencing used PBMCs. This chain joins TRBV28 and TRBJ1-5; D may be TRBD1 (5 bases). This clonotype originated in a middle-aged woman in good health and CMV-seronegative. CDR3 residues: CASSLVDIMRHQPQHF. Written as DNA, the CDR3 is TGTGCCAGCAGTTTAGTGGACATCATGAGGCATCAGCCCCAGCATTTT.